This T cell receptor (beta chain) was captured in a study of T cell repertoires in cytomegalovirus infection (dated by TCRdb to the late 2010s). Context from the whole study: The HLA type of each donor mattered for the analysis, because public TCR beta signatures pointed to carriage of CMV infection along with the matching HLA type.

Points the paper makes about the study in general: In both this cohort and an independent cohort of several hundred donors, the cumulative frequency of public TCR beta family members distinguished carriers of CMV infection plus the relevant HLA type. The ex vivo response was dominated by HLA-C-restricted CMV-specific TCR beta clonotypes, and the single most frequent clonotype in two of eight donors was supplied by these HLA-C-restricted clonotypes.

TCRdb records Illumina HiSeq 1500 as the sequencer. Using fastp at Q25 and MiXCR, TCRdb reprocessed the public reads and kept productive beta chains. Every distinct CDR3 protein forms one entry, paired with its most common genes and DNA. Counted in this sample were approximately 190,000 distinct CDR3 sequences; roughly 9.8% of them appeared once. About 4.2% of the sample goes to the ten largest clones. At least ten counts were recorded for this clonotype. Its recognized antigen is unknown. The sample holds no much larger clone one base away, and base qualities are not on file. CDR1 and CDR2 are read off the germline V gene (reference sequence) as LNHNV and YYDKDF. At the junction V is shortened by 1 base and J by 4 bases, with 7 bases in between. The CDR3 holds 13 amino acids from the cysteine to the phenylalanine. Here the CDR3 DNA is all that survives: 39 bases in frame from base 1.

Sequencing was done on a sample of PBMCs. In this chain, TRBV15 is recombined with TRBJ1-1, with the D gene not clear enough to name. The receptor's source is a human donor in good health (CMV status not recorded). Some clones in this sample may be carry-over from other donors' samples. The nucleotide sequence is TGTGCCACCAGCAGAGTAGGGCTCACTGAAGCTTTCTTT. Translated, this is CATSRVGLTEAFF.